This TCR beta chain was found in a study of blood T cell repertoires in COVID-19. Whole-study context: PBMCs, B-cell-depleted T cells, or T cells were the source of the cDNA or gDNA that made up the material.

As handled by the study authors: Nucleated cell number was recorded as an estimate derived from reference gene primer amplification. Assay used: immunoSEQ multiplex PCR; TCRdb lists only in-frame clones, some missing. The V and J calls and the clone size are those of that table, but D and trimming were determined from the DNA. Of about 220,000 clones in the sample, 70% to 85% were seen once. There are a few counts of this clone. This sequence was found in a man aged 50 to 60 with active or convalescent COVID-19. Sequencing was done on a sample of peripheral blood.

The CDR3 here is CAISDRETSDEQFF. As DNA, the CDR3 is TGTGCCATCAGTGACAGGGAAACTTCGGATGAGCAGTTCTTC. The rearrangement links TRBV10-3 to TRBJ2-1, with D perhaps TRBD1 (5 bases). Germline CDR1 is ENHRY and CDR2 is SYGVKD. Trimming shortened V by 3 bases and J by 8 bases, and 14 bases separated the two germline ends. This CDR3 is 14 amino acids long.